The 5 T cell receptor beta chains below were found in one sample sequenced in a study of blood T cell repertoires in COVID-19. Generated by immunoSEQ multiplex PCR, the TCRdb table keeps only in-frame clones and is missing some. The data hold 200,000 to 250,000 clones, with more than 80% observed a single time. Material: PBMCs or T cells enriched from blood (not recorded which). These receptors originate from a man between 60 and 70 years old who had recovered from COVID-19.

This clone was seen a single time. The rearrangement links TRBV7-9 to TRBJ1-1, with TRBD1 matching over 8 bases. This CDR3 has 15 residues. Germline V gene lookup returns CDR1 SEHNR and CDR2 FQNEAQ (reference sequence). The J segment lost 4 bases and the V segment lost 1 base, leaving 5 bases of the junction unmatched. The CDR3 sequence: CASSLGTGKVTEAFF. Here the CDR3 DNA reads TGTGCCAGCAGCTTAGGGACAGGGAAGGTCACTGAAGCTTTCTTT.

The rearrangement links TRBV6-4 to TRBJ2-1; 8 nucleotides align to TRBD2. The V segment lost 5 bases and the J segment 3 bases; nucleotides outside the gene matches: 6. Germline lookup yields CDR1 MRHNA and CDR2 SNTAGT. This CDR3 spans 15 amino acids. The CDR3 protein is CASSSGGAVYNEQFF. The CDR3 nucleotides are TGTGCCAGCAGTAGCGGGGGAGCCGTCTACAATGAGCAGTTCTTC.

This chain links TRBV6-5 with TRBJ2-1; a possible D gene is TRBD1 (6 bases). Trimming shortened V by 4 bases and J by 7 bases, and 14 bases separated the two germline ends. The CDR3 is made up of 14 amino acids. The V gene's germline CDR1 is MNHEY and CDR2 SVGAGI. CDR3 loop: CASSSPTGRNEQFF. CDR3 sequence (DNA): TGTGCCAGCAGTTCCCCGACAGGACGGAATGAGCAGTTCTTC.

This chain connects TRBV10-1 to TRBJ1-1; 7 bases agree with TRBD1. The CDR3 has 16 amino acids. V gave up 0 bases and J gave up 3 bases; unmatched junction bases: 7. CDR1 WNHNN and CDR2 SYGVQD come from the germline V gene (reference sequence). The CDR3 DNA follows: TGCGCCAGCAGTGAGTCGATCACAGGGGCTGACACTGAAGCTTTCTTT. It yields the protein CASSESITGADTEAFF.

The chain employs TRBV5-6 and TRBJ2-2; 9 nucleotides line up with TRBD2. This CDR3 region has 15 residues. Germline CDR1 and CDR2: SGHDT and YYEEEE. CDR3 nucleotide sequence: TGTGCTCCTGGGATAAGCGGGGGGCCCCCCGGGGAGCTGTTTTTT. Amino acid sequence: CAPGISGGPPGELFF.